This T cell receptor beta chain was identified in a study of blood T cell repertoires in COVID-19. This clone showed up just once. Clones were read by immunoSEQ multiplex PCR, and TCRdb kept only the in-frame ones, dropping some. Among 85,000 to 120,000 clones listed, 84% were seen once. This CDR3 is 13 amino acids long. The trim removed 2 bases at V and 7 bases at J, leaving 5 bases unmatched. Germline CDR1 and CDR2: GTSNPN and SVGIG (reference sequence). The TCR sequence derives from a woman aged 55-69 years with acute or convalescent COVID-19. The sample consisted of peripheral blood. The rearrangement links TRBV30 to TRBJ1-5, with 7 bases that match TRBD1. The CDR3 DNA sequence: TGTGCCTGGAGTAAGCAGGGGGACCAGCCCCAGCATTTT. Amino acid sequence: CAWSKQGDQPQHF.